The entry below gives a single T cell receptor (beta chain) sequence along with its context. Its antigen remains unidentified. These data originate in a study of post-analysis software for immune sequencing data. As for the study in general: Several disease courses (relapsing-remitting, secondary progressive and progressive-relapsing) of multiple sclerosis were included. Whole-study findings and limits: There was significantly lower normalized Chao1 diversity in multiple sclerosis patients than in controls. Under the F measure, samples that were prepared in one batch clustered strongly together. Comparison of patients with controls showed 4 to 6 TRBV segments more frequent in patients, TRBV5-6, TRBV5-1 and TRBV20-1 among them.

This CDR3 region has 15 residues. Per germline, CDR1 MGHRA and CDR2 YSYEKL. The ends were cut back, 2 bases at V and 5 bases at J, with 13 bases in the middle. Unique molecular identifiers tagged the TCR beta cDNA libraries. A single record per CDR3 protein comes from TCRdb applying MiXCR to the PCR reads. The data show some 890,000 distinct CDR3 sequences, with roughly 50% seen just once and roughly 4.4% held by the top ten. Sequenced: blood. The J gene is TRBJ2-1, the V gene TRBV4-1; D is unresolved. The origin of this receptor is a girl between 10 and 17 years old with multiple sclerosis. CDR3 region: CASSQLYGRDNEQFF. The CDR3 DNA sequence: TGCGCCAGCAGCCAATTATATGGGCGCGACAATGAGCAGTTCTTC.